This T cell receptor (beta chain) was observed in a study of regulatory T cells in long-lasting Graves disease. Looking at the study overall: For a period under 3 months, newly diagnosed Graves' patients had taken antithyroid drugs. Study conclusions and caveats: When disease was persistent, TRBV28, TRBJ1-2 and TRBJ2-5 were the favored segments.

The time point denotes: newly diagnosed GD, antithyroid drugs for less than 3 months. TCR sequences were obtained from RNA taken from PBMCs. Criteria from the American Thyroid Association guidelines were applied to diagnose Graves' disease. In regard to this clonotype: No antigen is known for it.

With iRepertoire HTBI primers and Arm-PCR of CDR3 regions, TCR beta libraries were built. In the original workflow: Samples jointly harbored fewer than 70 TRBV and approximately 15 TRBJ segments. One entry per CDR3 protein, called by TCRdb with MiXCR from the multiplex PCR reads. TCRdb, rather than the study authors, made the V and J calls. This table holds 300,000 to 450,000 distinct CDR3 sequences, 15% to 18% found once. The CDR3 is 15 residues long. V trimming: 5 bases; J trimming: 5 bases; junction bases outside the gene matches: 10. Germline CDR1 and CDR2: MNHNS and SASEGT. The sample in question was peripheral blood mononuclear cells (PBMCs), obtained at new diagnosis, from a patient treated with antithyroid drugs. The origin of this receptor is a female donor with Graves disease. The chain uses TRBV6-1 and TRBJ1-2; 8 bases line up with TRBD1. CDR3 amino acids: CASSPRGTGTYGYTF. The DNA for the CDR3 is TGTGCCAGCAGTCCGCGGGGGACAGGAACTTATGGCTACACCTTC.